This entry is about one T cell receptor (beta chain). The antigen remains unidentified. Recipients received nonmyeloablative bone marrow transplants from related graft donors, with transient mixed chimerism. The sample belongs to a study of Tregs in tolerant kidney transplant recipients. Generated by immunoSEQ multiplex PCR, the TCRdb table keeps only in-frame clones and is missing some. The sample shows nearly 50,000 clones, about nine tenths of them seen only once. Findings of the study overall: Activated donor B cell expansion appeared to reveal the most relevant donor-specific TCRbeta repertoire.

This sample comprised CD8+ T cells from blood (PBMCs), obtained 12 months after the transplant. The receptor's source is a human patient who received a combined kidney and bone marrow transplant. The graft donor may account for some of the T cells.

CDR3 loop: CASSLSPKEKLFF. CDR3 in DNA: TGCGCCAGCAGCTTGAGCCCGAAGGAAAAACTGTTTTTT. The chain employs TRBV5-1 and TRBJ1-4; D unresolved. Trimming shortened V by 1 base and J by 8 bases, and 9 bases separated the two germline ends. Germline lookup yields CDR1 SGHRS and CDR2 YFSETQ. This CDR3 spans 13 amino acids. Based on the CDR3 plus reference TRBV5-1 and TRBJ1-4, the full variable domain is KAGVTQTPRYLIKTRGQQVTLSCSPISGHRSVSWYQQTPGQGLQFLFEYFSETQRNKGNFPGRFSGRQFSNSRSEMNVSTLELGDSALYLCASSLSPKEKLFFGSGTQLSVL.